This passage covers 29 T cell receptor beta chains from one sample sequenced in a study of response to subunit inactivated influenza vaccine. A single record per CDR3 protein comes from TCRdb applying MiXCR to the RT-PCR reads. This sample carries about 620,000 distinct CDR3 sequences, 10% to 15% of them seen once, and the ten largest clones take 9.5% to 13%. The specimen comprised PBMCs from blood, sampled on the day of vaccination. The receptor source for this set is a man aged 50 to 60 who received an inactivated influenza vaccine.

This clonotype was detected many times. This rearrangement joins TRBV28 to TRBJ2-2, with 10 bases lining up with TRBD1. This CDR3 has 15 amino acids. J gave up 7 bases and V 5 bases, and 7 bases lay outside the gene matches. The germline V gene encodes CDR1 MDHEN and CDR2 SYDVKM. DNA for the CDR3: TGTGCCAGCAGTCCCCTCAGGGACAGGGGCGGGGAGCTGTTTTTT. Translated, it gives CASSPLRDRGGELFF.

This clonotype was observed a few times. V is TRBV5-1 and J is TRBJ2-1; TRBD2 matches 12 bases. The CDR3 contains 15 residues. Trimming at V came to 5 bases and at J to 6 bases, leaving 6 bases not matched to a gene. The germline V gene encodes CDR1 SGHRS and CDR2 YFSETQ. CDR3 sequence: CASRPSGRVGNEQFF. The CDR3 DNA follows: TGCGCCAGCAGGCCTAGCGGGAGGGTTGGCAATGAGCAGTTCTTC.

This CDR3 is CASSLSGVGSGYTF. The CDR3 DNA reads as TGTGCCAGCAGCTTGTCAGGGGTTGGGTCTGGCTACACCTTC. V is TRBV5-6 and J is TRBJ1-2, with D possibly matching TRBD1 (6 bases). Germline values: CDR1 SGHDT, CDR2 YYEEEE. This CDR3 is 14 amino acids long. The V and J ends lost 1 base and 7 bases respectively, with 14 bases between them.

This clonotype was counted a few times. The chain has TRBV19 and TRBJ2-5, with a possible D match to TRBD2 (5 bases). V dropped 8 bases and J dropped 2 bases, with 12 bases sitting between them. Germline-derived CDR1 and CDR2 are LNHDA and SQIVND (reference sequence). This CDR3 spans 13 amino acids. The CDR3 bases are TGTGCCAGTCGGAGGTTAGAACAAGAGACCCAGTACTTC. This codes for CASRRLEQETQYF.

A single count supports this clonotype. The rearrangement joins TRBV10-3 to TRBJ2-7; 9 bases map to TRBD1. The germline CDR1 and CDR2 sequences are ENHRY and SYGVKD. Losses at the gene ends were 6 bases for V and 3 bases for J; bases not matched to a gene: 9. This CDR3 contains 15 residues. The CDR3 nucleotides read TGTGCCATCAGAAACTACCGGGACAGGGACTACGAGCAGTACTTC. Protein sequence: CAIRNYRDRDYEQYF.

The J gene is TRBJ2-7, the V gene TRBV15; 9 nucleotides align to TRBD1. The CDR3 runs 14 residues. Looked up from germline, CDR1 is LNHNV and CDR2 is YYDKDF (reference sequence). V trimming: 0 bases; J trimming: 6 bases; junction bases outside the gene matches: 3. The CDR3 coding sequence is TGTGCCACCAGCAGAGATCGGACAGGGGCCGAGCAGTACTTC. Translation gives CATSRDRTGAEQYF.

This clonotype has more than one count but fewer than ten. The gene calls are TRBV29-1 and TRBJ2-3; 7 nucleotides line up with TRBD2. The germline V gene has CDR1 SQVTM and CDR2 ANQGSEA. Losses at the gene ends were 5 bases for V and 2 bases for J; bases not matched to a gene: 10. The CDR3 runs 15 residues. This CDR3 is CSVLDARGNTDTQYF. DNA for the CDR3: TGCAGCGTTCTCGATGCGCGGGGGAACACAGATACGCAGTATTTT.

The chain combines TRBV2 with TRBJ1-5; 11 nucleotides align to TRBD1. The CDR3 has 19 residues. CDR1 and CDR2 from the germline V gene are SNHLY and FYNNEI. This CDR3 is CTISLGGQGALISNQPQHF. The CDR3 nucleotides read TGTACCATCAGTCTCGGCGGACAGGGGGCCCTAATTAGCAATCAGCCCCAGCATTTT.

The rearrangement joins TRBV2 to TRBJ2-3; 7 bases align to TRBD2. The germline CDR1 and CDR2 sequences are SNHLY and FYNNEI. Germline trimming cut 3 bases from V and 2 bases from J; bases unmatched to any gene: 8. CDR3 length: 16 amino acids. CDR3 DNA: TGTGCCAGCAGTGAGGGGCTAGCGGAAACCACAGATACGCAGTATTTT. It is translated as CASSEGLAETTDTQYF.

This clonotype came up many times. The V call is TRBV2, the J call TRBJ2-7, with D possibly matching TRBD1 (7 bases). Germline-derived CDR1 and CDR2 are SNHLY and FYNNEI. The CDR3 loop spans 16 amino acids. With 5 bases removed from V and 4 bases from J, the gap between germline ends came to 21 bases. This CDR3 is CASSSDRTTINYEQYF. The CDR3 DNA reads as TGTGCCAGCAGTTCGGACAGGACTACTATCAATTACGAGCAGTACTTC. The whole variable domain, filled in from reference TRBV2 and TRBJ2-7, reads EPEVTQTPSHQVTQMGQEVILRCVPISNHLYFYWYRQILGQKVEFLVSFYNNEISEKSEIFDDQFSVERPDGSNFTLKIRSTKLEDSAMYFCASSSDRTTINYEQYFGPGTRLTVT.

This clonotype was seen more than once but under ten times. V is TRBV14 and J is TRBJ2-1; 7 bases are shared with TRBD2. V gave up 0 bases and J gave up 9 bases; unmatched junction bases: 17. From germline, CDR1 is SGHDN and CDR2 FVKESK. CDR3 size: 18 residues. CDR3 amino acids: CASSQDYLPGRPLAEQFF. CDR3 sequence (DNA): TGTGCCAGCAGCCAAGATTATTTGCCCGGGAGGCCCCTGGCTGAGCAGTTCTTC.

The chain recombines TRBV18 with TRBJ2-4, with 8 bases fitting TRBD1. Germline V lookup: CDR1 KGHSH, CDR2 LQKENI. This CDR3 comprises 17 residues. V lost 1 base, J lost 2 bases, and 7 bases stayed unmatched. This CDR3 is CASSPRGQGGPKNIQYF. For the CDR3, the DNA is TGTGCCAGCTCACCACGAGGACAGGGAGGTCCCAAAAACATTCAGTACTTC. The whole variable domain, remainder taken from reference TRBV18 and TRBJ2-4, is NAGVMQNPRHLVRRRGQEARLRCSPMKGHSHVYWYRQLPEEGLKFMVYLQKENIIDESGMPKERFSAEFPKEGPSILRIQQVVRGDSAAYFCASSPRGQGGPKNIQYFGAGTRLSVL.

At least ten counts were recorded for this clonotype. The rearrangement links TRBV7-8 to TRBJ2-7; 7 bases line up with TRBD1. The CDR3 has 15 residues. Germline CDR1 and CDR2: SGHVS and FQNEAQ. With 5 bases clipped from V and 1 base from J, the junction kept 8 bases outside the gene matches. This CDR3 is CASSNRRDSSYEQYF. The CDR3 DNA follows: TGTGCCAGCAGCAACAGAAGGGACAGTTCCTACGAGCAGTACTTC.

V usage is TRBV20-1 and J usage is TRBJ2-7; D is ambiguous. The CDR3 is made up of 13 amino acids. Germline values: CDR1 DFQATT, CDR2 SNEGSKA (reference sequence). V lost 3 bases and J lost 2, with 11 bases in between. CDR3 in amino acids: CSASLDRTYEQYF. CDR3 sequence (DNA): TGCAGTGCTAGCTTGGACCGAACCTACGAGCAGTACTTC.

This clonotype occurred a few times. The CDR3 DNA sequence: TGCAGCGGGAGGCTAGGGCCCACGGAAGAGCAGTACTTC. Its translation: CSGRLGPTEEQYF. This chain links TRBV29-1 with TRBJ2-7; perhaps TRBD2 as D (5 bases). The CDR3 is 13 residues long. Trimming shortened V by 7 bases and J by 7 bases, and 20 bases separated the two germline ends. Per the germline V gene, CDR1 is SQVTM and CDR2 is ANQGSEA.

The gene calls are TRBV24-1 and TRBJ2-1, with TRBD2 matching 10 bases. The CDR3 runs to 17 residues. After removal of 0 bases from V and 8 bases from J, the junction contained 9 bases not matched to a gene. Looked up from germline, CDR1 is KGHDR and CDR2 is SFDVKD. CDR3 in amino acids: CATSDLQSTSGRDEQFF. The CDR3 DNA reads TGTGCCACCAGTGATTTGCAATCGACTAGCGGGCGGGATGAGCAGTTCTTC.

This clonotype was seen a few times. J is TRBJ1-6 and V is TRBV6-2 or TRBV6-3; no definite D call. The V end lost 2 bases, the J end lost 4 bases, and 9 bases lay between the germline ends. The germline V gene encodes CDR1 MNHEY and CDR2 SVGEGT. The CDR3 consists of 15 residues. The CDR3, as DNA: TGTGCCAGCAGTTACCTACAAGCATATAATTCACCCCTCCACTTT. Protein sequence: CASSYLQAYNSPLHF.

This clonotype was found many times. The rearrangement uses TRBV12-3 or TRBV12-4 and TRBJ2-7; 8 bases agree with TRBD2. The CDR3 is 14 amino acids. V lost 3 bases, J lost 6 bases, and 7 bases stayed unmatched. The CDR3 protein is CASSLVAGPFEQYF. The CDR3 coding sequence is TGTGCCAGCAGTTTGGTAGCGGGACCCTTCGAGCAGTACTTC.

There are many counts of this clonotype. This chain links TRBV12-3 or TRBV12-4 with TRBJ1-5; D not certain. The CDR3 is 15 residues long. V was pared by 3 bases and J by 0 bases, with 9 bases between. This CDR3 is CASSFQWGSNQPQHF. The CDR3 DNA reads TGTGCCAGCAGTTTTCAGTGGGGTAGCAATCAGCCCCAGCATTTT.

The CDR3 nucleotides are TGTGCCAGCCTCCCTCAGGGGGCACAGAACACCGGGGAGCTGTTTTTT. Protein product: CASLPQGAQNTGELFF. This chain uses TRBV6-2 or TRBV6-3 with TRBJ2-2; 8 positions agree with TRBD1. Trimming removed 8 bases from V and 1 base from J; junction bases left unmatched: 9. Germline V CDR1 and CDR2: MNHEY, SVGEGT. The CDR3 is made up of 16 amino acids.

The V and J genes are TRBV4-3 and TRBJ2-7, with D perhaps TRBD1 (6 bases). The V end was cut by 0 bases, the J end by 2 bases, with 11 bases between. CDR1 is LGHNA and CDR2 is YSLEER in the germline V gene. CDR3 length: 15 residues. CDR3 amino acids: CASSQDRGWTYEQYF. The CDR3, as DNA: TGCGCCAGCAGCCAAGACAGGGGCTGGACCTACGAGCAGTACTTC.

This clonotype was observed a few times. The CDR3 loop is CASSTNRGYEQYF. CDR3 in DNA: TGTGCCAGCAGCACTAACAGGGGTTACGAGCAGTACTTC. This rearrangement joins TRBV7-2 to TRBJ2-7; 7 bases fit TRBD1. This CDR3 contains 13 residues. CDR1 is SGHTA, CDR2 FQGNSA, per germline. V shed 5 bases and J 4 bases; nucleotides not matched to a gene: 5.

This clonotype was counted many times. The V gene is TRBV4-1, the J gene TRBJ1-5, with D possibly TRBD1 on 5 matching bases. This CDR3 is built from 14 residues. Germline lookup yields CDR1 MGHRA and CDR2 YSYEKL. The V end lost 3 bases, the J end lost 6 bases, and 12 bases lay between the germline ends. The CDR3 sequence: CASSQRPGAQPQHF. The CDR3 DNA is TGCGCCAGCAGCCAGCGGCCCGGGGCTCAGCCCCAGCATTTT.

Only a few counts were recorded for this clonotype. This rearrangement joins TRBV15 to TRBJ2-1, with D perhaps matching TRBD1 or TRBD2 (5 bases each). Trimming removed 3 bases at V and 8 bases at J, with 17 bases between. The CDR3 length is 15 residues. Germline loops: CDR1 LNHNV, CDR2 YYDKDF (reference sequence). The CDR3 loop reads CATSRSGTLIYEQFF. The CDR3 DNA is TGTGCCACCAGCAGGTCCGGGACCCTGATCTATGAGCAGTTCTTC. The full variable domain, rest sourced from reference TRBV15 and TRBJ2-1, is DAMVIQNPRYQVTQFGKPVTLSCSQTLNHNVMYWYQQKSSQAPKLLFHYYDKDFNNEADTPDNFQSRRPNTSFCFLDIRSPGLGDTAMYLCATSRSGTLIYEQFFGPGTRLTVL.

This clonotype was picked up a small number of times. The chain links TRBV10-3 to TRBJ2-3; 9 bases line up with TRBD2. CDR1 ENHRY and CDR2 SYGVKD come from the germline V gene. This CDR3 spans 15 amino acids. J was trimmed by 4 bases and V by 0 bases; bases with no gene match: 2. The CDR3 nucleotides read TGTGCCATCAGTGAGTCCGGCGGGGGGGCAGATACGCAGTATTTT. It codes for CAISESGGGADTQYF.

This clonotype was counted between two and nine times. The chain is built from TRBV5-1 and TRBJ1-1; 9 bases match TRBD1. The V segment lost 4 bases and the J segment 7 bases; nucleotides outside the gene matches: 11. The CDR3 has 15 amino acids. The germline V gene has CDR1 SGHRS and CDR2 YFSETQ. CDR3 protein: CASSPQPDRGIEAFF. CDR3 nucleotides: TGCGCCAGCAGCCCCCAACCGGACAGGGGAATTGAAGCTTTCTTT.

This clonotype was seen repeatedly, ten times or more. V usage is TRBV27 and J usage is TRBJ2-5; no reliable D call. V dropped 4 bases and J dropped 2 bases, with 14 bases sitting between them. The CDR3 totals 15 residues. The germline V gene encodes CDR1 MNHEY and CDR2 SMNVEV (reference sequence). The CDR3, as DNA: TGTGCCAGCAGTTCTGGTCTCCTCCTTCAAGAGACCCAGTACTTC. Protein sequence: CASSSGLLLQETQYF.

The chain uses TRBV3-1 and TRBJ1-6; D ambiguous. This CDR3 has 13 residues. The germline V gene has CDR1 LGHDT and CDR2 YNNKEL (reference sequence). V was shortened by 6 bases and J by 4 bases, with 7 bases between the two germline ends. CDR3 nucleotides: TGTGCCAGCAGTGGCAGATATAATTCACCCCTCCACTTT. Translation: CASSGRYNSPLHF.

This rearrangement joins TRBV7-6 to TRBJ2-7, with D tentatively TRBD2 (5 bases). CDR1 SGHVS and CDR2 FNYEAQ come from the germline V gene. Deletions cut 5 bases from V and 1 base from J, with 12 bases between. The CDR3 is made up of 14 amino acids. The DNA of the CDR3 is TGTGCCAGCAGCCTAGTGAGGGATTCCTACGAGCAGTACTTC. This sequence encodes CASSLVRDSYEQYF. Full variable domain (outside the CDR3, taken from reference TRBV7-6 and TRBJ2-7): GAGVSQSPRYKVTKRGQDVALRCDPISGHVSLYWYRQALGQGPEFLTYFNYEAQQDKSGLPNDRFSAERPEGSISTLTIQRTEQRDSAMYRCASSLVRDSYEQYFGPGTRLTVT.